This entry lists 18 T cell receptor beta chains sequenced from one sample in a study of T-cell reconstitution after alpha-beta-depleted transplantation in children. The TCRbeta library incorporated unique molecular identifiers. TCRdb used MiXCR to reprocess the PCR reads, holding one entry per CDR3 protein. The sample carries approximately 800,000 distinct CDR3 sequences, about 15% recorded once. The sample here was PBMCs, mostly from graft donor cells, taken 360 days after TCRalphabeta/CD19-depleted stem cell transplant. These receptors were taken from a male patient between 5 and 17 years old who had a stem cell transplant for acute lymphoblastic leukemia, so the T cells may come from the graft donor.

At least ten counts were recorded for this clonotype. The genes are TRBV5-1 and TRBJ1-1; possible D gene TRBD1, 5 bases. The CDR3 has 14 residues. V gave up 0 bases and J gave up 5 bases, with 11 bases separating them. The germline V gene has CDR1 SGHRS and CDR2 YFSETQ. CDR3 protein: CASSLDWGRTEAFF. In nucleotides, the CDR3 is TGCGCCAGCAGCTTGGACTGGGGGAGGACTGAAGCTTTCTTT.

This clonotype was seen a single time. The chain employs TRBV7-3 and TRBJ2-1; TRBD1 agrees at 7 bases. The V gene's germline CDR1 is SGHTA and CDR2 FQGTGA. With 3 bases clipped from V and 7 bases from J, the junction kept 12 bases outside the gene matches. The CDR3 runs to 16 residues. The CDR3 nucleotides read TGTGCCAGCAGCTTCGTACGGGACAGTGGTCAAAATGAGCAGTTCTTC. Encoded protein: CASSFVRDSGQNEQFF.

V and J are TRBV15 and TRBJ2-7; D not certain. V lost 3 bases and J lost 2, with 2 bases in between. The CDR3 covers 11 residues. Germline CDR1 LNHNV, CDR2 YYDKDF (reference sequence). The CDR3 protein is CATSRTYEQYF. CDR3 nucleotide sequence: TGTGCCACCAGCAGGACCTACGAGCAGTACTTC. Combining the CDR3 with reference TRBV15 and TRBJ2-7 gives the whole variable domain DAMVIQNPRYQVTQFGKPVTLSCSQTLNHNVMYWYQQKSSQAPKLLFHYYDKDFNNEADTPDNFQSRRPNTSFCFLDIRSPGLGDTAMYLCATSRTYEQYFGPGTRLTVT.

In this sample, this clonotype turned up a few times. This chain joins TRBV2 and TRBJ2-7; 10 bases are a match to TRBD2. Germline V gene data show CDR1 as SNHLY and CDR2 as FYNNEI. This CDR3 contains 19 residues. V shed 2 bases and J 2 bases; nucleotides not matched to a gene: 15. CDR3 residues: CASSESTSGWAGGAYEQYF. CDR3 nucleotides: TGTGCCAGCAGTGAATCGACTAGCGGGTGGGCTGGTGGCGCCTACGAGCAGTACTTC.

The rearrangement uses TRBV15 and TRBJ1-2, with D uncertain. The ends were cut back, 3 bases at V and 1 base at J, with 9 bases in the middle. The CDR3 consists of 14 residues. From germline, CDR1 is LNHNV and CDR2 YYDKDF (reference sequence). The CDR3 loop reads CATSSILSNYGYTF. The CDR3 nucleotides read TGTGCCACCAGCAGCATCCTTAGTAACTATGGCTACACCTTC.

V gene TRBV20-1 combines with J gene TRBJ2-5, with a possible D match to TRBD2 (5 bases). V was cut by 7 bases and J by 5 bases, with 20 bases left in between. Germline V lookup: CDR1 DFQATT, CDR2 SNEGSKA (reference sequence). CDR3 length: 14 residues. CDR3 bases: TGCAGTGTCCCAACCCGGGGTCTGGGGGAGACCCAGTACTTC. Encoded protein: CSVPTRGLGETQYF.

The CDR3 DNA sequence: TGTGCCAGCAGCTTAATCTATCCGGGAAACACTGAAGCTTTCTTT. It yields the protein CASSLIYPGNTEAFF. The genes are TRBV7-9 and TRBJ1-1; D is unresolved. V was cut by 2 bases and J by 2 bases, with 12 bases left in between. The CDR3 contains 15 residues. Germline values: CDR1 SEHNR, CDR2 FQNEAQ (reference sequence).

This clonotype showed up many times. The chain recombines TRBV6-5 with TRBJ2-6; a possible D gene is TRBD1 (5 bases). The V end lost 2 bases, the J end lost 0 bases, and 5 bases lay between the germline ends. Germline CDR1 reads MNHEY; CDR2 reads SVGAGI. The CDR3 is made up of 15 amino acids. In nucleotides, the CDR3 is TGTGCCAGCAGTTACGACAGCTCTGGGGCCAACGTCCTGACTTTC. Amino acids: CASSYDSSGANVLTF.

This clonotype was counted a few times. The V call is TRBV29-1, the J call TRBJ2-2; D could derive from TRBD1 or TRBD2 (5 bases each). Germline CDR1 reads SQVTM; CDR2 reads ANQGSEA. The V and J ends lost 2 bases and 3 bases respectively, with 10 bases between them. The CDR3 spans 14 residues. CDR3: CSVERDGDTGELFF. The CDR3 nucleotides are TGCAGCGTTGAACGGGACGGAGACACCGGGGAGCTGTTTTTT.

This clonotype was detected ten times or more. The chain has TRBV12-3 or TRBV12-4 and TRBJ2-3, with D unclear. The CDR3 has 15 residues. Trimming shortened V by 5 bases and J by 1 base, and 13 bases separated the two germline ends. CDR3 in amino acids: CASSRSRVRTDTQYF. The CDR3 DNA reads as TGTGCCAGCAGTCGCAGTAGGGTACGCACAGATACGCAGTATTTT.

There are many counts of this clonotype. The chain recombines TRBV12-3 or TRBV12-4 with TRBJ2-1, with TRBD1 identical over 8 bases. With 3 bases clipped from V and 4 bases from J, the junction kept 11 bases outside the gene matches. The CDR3 runs to 17 residues. The CDR3 region is CASSFLLGGTGYNEQFF. CDR3 DNA: TGTGCCAGCAGTTTTCTCCTCGGCGGGACAGGATACAATGAGCAGTTCTTC.

The chain joins TRBV27 to TRBJ2-7; 9 nucleotides agree with TRBD1. In germline, CDR1 is MNHEY, CDR2 SMNVEV (reference sequence). V trimming: 6 bases; J trimming: 2 bases; junction bases outside the gene matches: 8. The CDR3 runs 15 residues. The CDR3 spells CASSRSGQGAYEQYF. DNA of the CDR3: TGTGCCAGCAGCCGATCGGGACAGGGAGCCTACGAGCAGTACTTC.

This clonotype has more than one count but fewer than ten. This chain links TRBV9 with TRBJ2-1, with TRBD2 identical over 8 bases. The CDR3 is 19 residues long. V lost 4 bases, J lost 0 bases, and 15 bases stayed unmatched. CDR1 is SGDLS, CDR2 YYNGEE, per germline. The CDR3 protein is CASSPPLTSGRRSYNEQFF. The DNA for the CDR3 is TGTGCCAGCAGCCCGCCCTTAACTAGCGGAAGGCGCTCCTACAATGAGCAGTTCTTC.

This clonotype turned up a few times. The V call is TRBV27, the J call TRBJ2-1; D possibly corresponds to TRBD2 (6 bases). Germline CDR1 MNHEY, CDR2 SMNVEV (reference sequence). V lost 3 bases and J lost 8, with 20 bases in between. This CDR3 is 16 amino acids long. The CDR3 DNA sequence: TGTGCCAGCAGTTTCGGGGGTGGCCTATTTACGTATGAGCAGTTCTTC. It yields the protein CASSFGGGLFTYEQFF.

This clonotype was detected a few times. The gene calls are TRBV7-9 and TRBJ2-1, with TRBD1 identical over 9 bases. V lost 2 bases to trimming and J lost 8 bases; unmatched junction nucleotides: 7. This CDR3 is 15 amino acids long. CDR1 is SEHNR, CDR2 FQNEAQ, per germline (reference sequence). As DNA, the CDR3 is TGTGCCAGCAGCTTATCTGACAGGGGGGTCGATGAGCAGTTCTTC. This translates into CASSLSDRGVDEQFF.

This clonotype has ten or more counts. The chain links TRBV5-5 to TRBJ2-3; D ambiguous. V was clipped by 4 bases and J by 0 bases, with 12 bases between them. This CDR3 is 15 amino acids long. Per the germline V gene, CDR1 is SGHKS and CDR2 is YYEKEE (reference sequence). In nucleotides, the CDR3 is TGTGCCAGCAGCCCGGACGGATACAGCACAGATACGCAGTATTTT. Translating gives CASSPDGYSTDTQYF.

This clonotype was recorded at least ten times. This chain links TRBV12-3 or TRBV12-4 with TRBJ2-4, with 7 bases identical to TRBD2. Trimming took 5 bases from V and 1 from J; bases not matched to a gene: 5. The CDR3 loop spans 15 amino acids. The chain's CDR3 is CASSPGGLAKNIQYF. CDR3 DNA sequence: TGTGCCAGCAGTCCGGGGGGTCTGGCCAAAAACATTCAGTACTTC.

The V call is TRBV6-2 or TRBV6-3, the J call TRBJ2-3; 13 bases are a match to TRBD2. Germline loops: CDR1 MNHEY, CDR2 SVGEGT. There are 17 residues in the CDR3. Trimming took 2 bases from V and 6 from J; bases not matched to a gene: 8. The CDR3 DNA follows: TGTGCCAGCAGTTACACTTGGACTAGCGGGAGAGTTGATACGCAGTATTTT. Protein sequence: CASSYTWTSGRVDTQYF.